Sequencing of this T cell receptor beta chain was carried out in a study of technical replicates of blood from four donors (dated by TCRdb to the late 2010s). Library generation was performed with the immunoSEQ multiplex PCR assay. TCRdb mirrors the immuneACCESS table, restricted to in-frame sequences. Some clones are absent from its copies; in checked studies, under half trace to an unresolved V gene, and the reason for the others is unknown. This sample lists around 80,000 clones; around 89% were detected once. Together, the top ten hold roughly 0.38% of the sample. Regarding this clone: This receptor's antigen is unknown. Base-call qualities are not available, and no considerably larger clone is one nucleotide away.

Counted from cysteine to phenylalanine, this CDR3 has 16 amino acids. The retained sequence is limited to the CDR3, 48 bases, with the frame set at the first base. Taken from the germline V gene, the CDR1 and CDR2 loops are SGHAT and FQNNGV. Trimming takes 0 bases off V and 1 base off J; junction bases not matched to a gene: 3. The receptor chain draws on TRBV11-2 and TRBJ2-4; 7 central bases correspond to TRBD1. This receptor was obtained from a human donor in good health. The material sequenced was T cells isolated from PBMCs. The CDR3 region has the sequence CASSLEGGLAKNIQYF. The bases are TGTGCCAGCAGCTTAGAAGGGGGCCTTGCCAAAAACATTCAGTACTTC.